These 11 T cell receptor beta chains came from one sample sequenced in a study of T cell responses to AZD1222 COVID-19 vaccine. Using immunoSEQ multiplex PCR, the repertoire was profiled, and TCRdb retains in-frame clones only, with some absent. The sample lists around 180,000 clones, roughly 87% seen once, with approximately 2.5% in the top ten. The source material was peripheral blood, sampled on day 0 of AZD1222 vaccination. Receptors were obtained from an adult in good health.

CDR3 DNA sequence: TGTGCCGGTACCCCGGGACTAGCGGCAAACGGTGAGCAGTTCTTC. Protein product: CAGTPGLAANGEQFF. The chain couples TRBV2 to TRBJ2-1; TRBD2 agrees at 11 bases. V lost 11 bases to trimming and J lost 9 bases; unmatched junction nucleotides: 15. CDR3 size: 15 residues. CDR1 is SNHLY, CDR2 FYNNEI, per germline.

The V call is TRBV28, the J call TRBJ2-7, with 8 bases lining up with TRBD2. The J segment lost 3 bases and the V segment lost 4 bases, leaving 8 bases of the junction unmatched. Germline lookup yields CDR1 MDHEN and CDR2 SYDVKM. CDR3 size: 15 residues. Here the CDR3 reads CASSSPSGPFYEQYF. The CDR3, as DNA: TGTGCCAGCAGTTCGCCTAGCGGGCCTTTCTACGAGCAGTACTTC.

This chain uses TRBV5-8 with TRBJ1-2; 8 nucleotides align to TRBD1. V gave up 5 bases and J gave up 4 bases; unmatched junction bases: 4. Germline V gene data show CDR1 as SGHTS and CDR2 as YDEGEE. The CDR3 extends over 13 amino acids. The CDR3 protein is CASRGQGTYGYTF. DNA of the CDR3: TGTGCCAGCAGAGGACAGGGAACCTATGGCTACACCTTC.

The chain employs TRBV6-5 and TRBJ2-7; D possibly corresponds to TRBD2 (6 bases). CDR3 length: 16 amino acids. Germline V gene data show CDR1 as MNHEY and CDR2 as SVGAGI. The ends were cut back, 2 bases at V and 0 bases at J, with 14 bases in the middle. CDR3 region: CASSYARERSSYEQYF. The CDR3 DNA follows: TGTGCCAGCAGTTACGCCCGGGAGAGAAGCTCCTACGAGCAGTACTTC.

J is TRBJ2-7 and V is TRBV2, with TRBD1 matching over 7 bases. With V trimmed by 6 bases and J by 1 base, 9 bases remained unmatched. Per the germline V gene, CDR1 is SNHLY and CDR2 is FYNNEI. There are 15 residues in the CDR3. CDR3 DNA sequence: TGTGCCAGCAGCTCGACCGGGACAGCTTCCTACGAGCAGTACTTC. Its protein product is CASSSTGTASYEQYF.

The J gene is TRBJ1-4, the V gene TRBV4-2; D possibly corresponds to TRBD1 (5 bases). Germline CDR1 is LGHNA and CDR2 is YNFKEQ. The CDR3 runs 15 residues. With 0 bases removed from V and 8 bases from J, the gap between germline ends came to 13 bases. CDR3 sequence: CASSQDPGLGEKLFF. CDR3 DNA sequence: TGTGCCAGCAGCCAAGACCCGGGACTAGGAGAAAAACTGTTTTTT.

The genes are TRBV7-8 and TRBJ2-7; 8 nucleotides agree with TRBD2. Germline CDR1 reads SGHVS; CDR2 reads FQNEAQ. Trimming cost V 7 bases and J 2 bases; bases outside gene matches: 10. CDR3 length: 15 amino acids. DNA of the CDR3: TGTGCCAGCACCCCGGGGGAACTAGCGGCCTACGAGCAGTACTTC. Translation gives CASTPGELAAYEQYF.

The chain recombines TRBV5-1 with TRBJ2-5, with 7 nucleotides matching TRBD2. Germline trimming cut 0 bases from V and 5 bases from J; bases unmatched to any gene: 7. Germline loops: CDR1 SGHRS, CDR2 YFSETQ. The CDR3 contains 15 residues. CDR3 nucleotide sequence: TGCGCCAGCAGCTTGGCGGGCGGGAGTTTGGAGACCCAGTACTTC. It specifies CASSLAGGSLETQYF.

The chain has TRBV5-4 and TRBJ1-6; TRBD1 might be the D (6 bases). This CDR3 has 16 residues. CDR1 is SGHNT, CDR2 YYREEE, per germline (reference sequence). The V end lost 0 bases, the J end lost 8 bases, and 15 bases lay between the germline ends. In DNA form, the CDR3 reads TGTGCCAGCAGCTTGGGTTCTGGCAGGGGAGATTCACCCCTCCACTTT. Amino acid sequence: CASSLGSGRGDSPLHF.

The chain uses TRBV6-5 and TRBJ2-1; no definite D call. V lost 2 bases and J lost 5, with 10 bases in between. The CDR3 length is 14 residues. Per the germline V gene, CDR1 is MNHEY and CDR2 is SVGAGI. Here the CDR3 reads CASSYGRRHNEQFF. Written as DNA, the CDR3 is TGTGCCAGCAGTTACGGCAGGCGGCACAATGAGCAGTTCTTC.

The genes are TRBV4-2 and TRBJ1-1, with 10 bases that match TRBD1. Per germline, CDR1 LGHNA and CDR2 YNFKEQ. The CDR3 sequence is 19 residues long. Trimming took 3 bases from V and 2 from J; bases not matched to a gene: 15. The CDR3 bases are TGTGCCAGCAGCCACGCCATAGGGGGGGGACAGGGGAGAAACACTGAAGCTTTCTTT. As protein: CASSHAIGGGQGRNTEAFF.